A selection of T cell receptor beta chains follows, all from one sample in a study of blood T cell repertoires in COVID-19. Libraries were prepared by immunoSEQ multiplex PCR; TCRdb keeps only in-frame clonotypes and omits some of them. Here the sample spans 190,000 or so clones, roughly nine tenths being singletons. Specimen: PBMCs or T cells enriched from blood (not recorded which). The receptors originated from a woman in her twenties or thirties who had recovered from COVID-19. Each CDR3 is given with its conserved first and last residue. D genes are given only for firm matches. Size is stated for part of the rows, as once, few or many counts, or as a class when the clone is expanded.

cdr3_length clone_size j_call v_call d_call cdr3_aa cdr3_nt
11 NA TRBJ2-1 TRBV20-1 NA CSAPAYNEQFF TGCAGTGCTCCGGCCTACAATGAGCAGTTCTTC
14 NA TRBJ1-3 TRBV27 NA CASRFQGCGNTIYF TGTGCCAGCAGATTCCAGGGGTGTGGAAACACCATATATTTT
13 NA TRBJ2-7 TRBV9 TRBD1 CASSVGQGNEQYF TGTGCCAGCAGCGTCGGACAGGGGAACGAGCAGTACTTC
14 NA TRBJ1-1 TRBV7-2 NA CASSRGGWNTEAFF TGTGCCAGCAGCCGGGGGGGGTGGAACACTGAAGCTTTCTTT
15 NA TRBJ1-4 TRBV28 TRBD1 CASSLGGQGNEKLFF TGTGCCAGCAGTTTGGGGGGACAGGGTAATGAAAAACTGTTTTTT
14 NA TRBJ2-7 TRBV5-1 NA CASSLALQGYEQYF TGCGCCAGCAGCTTGGCCTTACAGGGCTACGAGCAGTACTTC
16 NA TRBJ1-5 TRBV18 TRBD1 CASSPPGGTENQPQHF TGTGCCAGCTCACCACCGGGCGGGACAGAGAATCAGCCCCAGCATTTT
17 once TRBJ2-6 TRBV30 NA CAWSPPMRAPGANVLTF TGTGCCTGGAGTCCCCCGATGCGAGCACCTGGGGCCAACGTCCTGACTTTC
16 NA TRBJ2-3 TRBV7-2 TRBD2 CASSPRLREISDTQYF TGTGCCAGCAGCCCCCGCTTGCGGGAGATCTCAGATACGCAGTATTTT
15 NA TRBJ1-5 TRBV29-1 TRBD1 CSPRRERGLNQPQHF TGCAGCCCTAGAAGGGAAAGGGGGCTCAATCAGCCCCAGCATTTT
14 NA TRBJ1-1 TRBV4-2 TRBD1 CASSPTQGGTEAFF TGTGCCAGCAGCCCAACCCAGGGGGGCACTGAAGCTTTCTTT
16 NA TRBJ2-1 TRBV5-1 NA CASNKSGRSSYNEQFF TGCGCCAGCAACAAGTCGGGGAGGAGCTCCTACAATGAGCAGTTCTTC
11 NA TRBJ2-3 TRBV5-1 NA CASSQSDTQYF TGCGCCAGCAGCCAATCAGATACGCAGTATTTT
15 NA TRBJ2-5 TRBV9 TRBD2 CASSVAELAGETQYF TGTGCCAGCAGCGTAGCCGAGTTAGCGGGAGAGACCCAGTACTTC
16 NA TRBJ2-5 TRBV18 TRBD2 CASSSGLAGTGETQYF TGTGCCAGCTCATCTGGACTAGCGGGAACAGGGGAGACCCAGTACTTC
13 NA TRBJ1-2 TRBV6-5 TRBD1 CASSTGGEDGYTF TGTGCCAGCAGTACAGGGGGTGAAGATGGCTACACCTTC
12 once TRBJ2-7 TRBV11-3 NA CASSDGQYEQYF TGTGCCAGCAGCGACGGACAGTACGAGCAGTACTTC
15 NA TRBJ1-1 TRBV4-3 TRBD1 CASSQEVRGQTEAFF TGCGCCAGCAGCCAAGAGGTCAGGGGGCAAACTGAAGCTTTCTTT
17 NA TRBJ2-1 TRBV13 TRBD1 CASSSHTGTGVGDEQFF TGTGCCAGCAGCTCTCATACCGGGACAGGGGTAGGAGATGAGCAGTTCTTC
13 NA TRBJ1-1 TRBV15 NA CATSPDDRREAFF TGTGCCACCAGCCCGGACGACAGGAGAGAAGCTTTCTTT
16 NA TRBJ1-4 TRBV7-2 NA CASSLRADSLNEKLFF TGTGCCAGCAGCTTACGTGCGGACAGTCTTAATGAAAAACTGTTTTTT
14 NA TRBJ1-5 TRBV6-1 NA CASSDGHVNQPQHF TGTGCCAGCAGTGACGGACACGTCAATCAGCCCCAGCATTTT
16 NA TRBJ1-1 TRBV5-1 NA CASSRPPKGVNTEAFF TGCGCCAGCAGCCGCCCCCCCAAGGGGGTGAACACTGAAGCTTTCTTT
16 NA TRBJ1-6 TRBV3-1/TRBV3-2 NA CASSQVTPRDNSPLHF TGTGCCAGCAGCCAAGTCACTCCCAGGGATAATTCACCCCTCCACTTT
16 NA TRBJ1-1 TRBV11-3 NA CASSKRRGSMNTEAFF TGTGCCAGCAGTAAAAGAAGGGGAAGCATGAACACTGAAGCTTTCTTT
16 NA TRBJ2-3 TRBV6-5 TRBD2 CASSYGPGGSTDTQYF TGTGCCAGCAGTTACGGCCCCGGGGGGAGCACAGATACGCAGTATTTT
16 NA TRBJ1-5 TRBV20-1 TRBD1 CSASKTGTGGYQPQHF TGCAGTGCTAGTAAAACCGGGACAGGGGGCTATCAGCCCCAGCATTTT
14 once TRBJ1-1 TRBV4-1 TRBD1 CASSPSRTGGEAFF TGCGCCAGCAGCCCATCCCGGACAGGGGGTGAAGCTTTCTTT
15 NA TRBJ1-2 TRBV19 TRBD1 CASGLIEDRPYGYTF TGTGCCAGTGGGTTGATTGAGGACAGGCCGTATGGCTACACCTTC
15 once TRBJ2-1 TRBV5-1 TRBD2 CASSLGLAGYNEQFF TGCGCCAGCAGCTTGGGGCTAGCGGGATACAATGAGCAGTTCTTC
16 NA TRBJ2-5 TRBV18 TRBD1 CASSPGRTGDRETQYF TGTGCCAGCTCACCAGGGCGGACAGGGGACCGAGAGACCCAGTACTTC
15 NA TRBJ1-3 TRBV19 TRBD1 CAGRHLTGKVDTIYF TGTGCCGGTCGACACCTGACAGGGAAAGTTGACACCATATATTTT
13 NA TRBJ1-1 TRBV30 NA CAWARGRGTEAFF TGTGCCTGGGCCAGGGGTAGGGGGACTGAAGCTTTCTTT
15 once TRBJ1-2 TRBV5-1 TRBD1 CASSLADRGLLGYTF TGCGCCAGCAGCTTGGCGGACAGGGGGCTGCTTGGCTACACCTTC
13 NA TRBJ1-6 TRBV7-3 NA CASSLGQNSPLHF TGTGCCAGCAGCTTAGGGCAAAATTCACCCCTCCACTTT
13 NA TRBJ2-1 TRBV5-8 NA CASSPGLYNEQFF TGTGCCAGCAGCCCGGGACTCTACAATGAGCAGTTCTTC
15 NA TRBJ1-2 TRBV4-3 NA CASSQDQETNYGYTF TGCGCCAGCAGCCAAGACCAGGAAACTAACTATGGCTACACCTTC
18 NA TRBJ2-6 TRBV11-2 NA CASSPAGQYNSGANVLTF TGTGCCAGCAGCCCAGCGGGCCAGTATAACTCTGGGGCCAACGTCCTGACTTTC
14 few TRBJ2-3 TRBV11-3 TRBD2 CASSGTSGRDTQYF TGTGCCAGCAGCGGGACTAGCGGGAGAGATACGCAGTATTTT
13 NA TRBJ2-3 TRBV19 NA CASSMAPVDTQYF TGTGCCAGTAGTATGGCCCCTGTAGATACGCAGTATTTT
13 NA TRBJ1-4 TRBV29-1 TRBD1 CSVGDSRYEKLFF TGCAGCGTAGGGGACAGCCGATATGAAAAACTGTTTTTT
14 NA TRBJ1-2 TRBV23-1 NA CASSQPGSREGYTF TGCGCCAGCAGTCAGCCTGGGTCTAGGGAGGGCTACACCTTC
14 NA TRBJ2-7 TRBV19 TRBD1 CASSGDRGVYEQYF TGTGCCAGTAGTGGGGACAGGGGGGTCTACGAGCAGTACTTC
17 NA TRBJ1-2 TRBV10-2 TRBD1 CASSLDRGAQLNYGYTF TGCGCCAGCAGCCTCGACAGGGGGGCCCAACTGAACTATGGCTACACCTTC
14 NA TRBJ1-2 TRBV5-6 NA CASSPSGGRDGYTF TGTGCCAGCAGCCCTAGCGGGGGGCGGGATGGCTACACCTTC
14 NA TRBJ2-2 TRBV7-3 NA CASSRDFNTGELFF TGTGCCAGCAGCCGGGACTTTAACACCGGGGAGCTGTTTTTT
16 NA TRBJ1-1 TRBV5-4 NA CASSSTRVTMNTEAFF TGTGCCAGCAGCTCTACCAGGGTGACCATGAACACTGAAGCTTTCTTT